Below, 2 T cell receptor beta chains from the same sample are listed, as sequenced in a study of blood T cell repertoires in COVID-19. Repertoires were generated with immunoSEQ multiplex PCR, while TCRdb's copy carries only in-frame clones and drops some. Found here are under 500,000 clones, around 90% of them singletons; the top ten hold roughly 1.9%. Sequencing was performed on PBMCs or T cells enriched from blood (not recorded which). These receptors all stem from a young woman with acute COVID-19.

J is TRBJ2-1 and V is TRBV6-2 or TRBV6-3, with TRBD2 matching over 9 bases. The CDR3 runs to 16 residues. With 5 bases clipped from V and 0 bases from J, the junction kept 5 bases outside the gene matches. Germline V gives CDR1 MNHEY, CDR2 SVGEGT. The CDR3 DNA sequence: TGTGCCAGCAGTACCCCACTAGCGGGCTCCTACAATGAGCAGTTCTTC. It yields the protein CASSTPLAGSYNEQFF.

J is TRBJ1-1 and V is TRBV6-5; no clear D gene. Trimming took 7 bases from V and 6 from J, leaving 15 bases between them. CDR3 length equals 13 residues. Germline V lookup: CDR1 MNHEY, CDR2 SVGAGI. This CDR3 reads CASIPNSYAEAFF. CDR3 bases: TGTGCCAGCATCCCCAATTCCTATGCTGAAGCTTTCTTT.